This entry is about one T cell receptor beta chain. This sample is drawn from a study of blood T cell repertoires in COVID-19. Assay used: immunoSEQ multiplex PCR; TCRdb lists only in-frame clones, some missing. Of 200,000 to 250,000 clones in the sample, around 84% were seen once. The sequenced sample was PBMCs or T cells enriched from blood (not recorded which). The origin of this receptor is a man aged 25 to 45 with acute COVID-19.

The CDR3 DNA reads TGTGCCAGCAGAGAAAATGACAGGGTGGACACAGATACGCAGTATTTT. Encoded protein: CASRENDRVDTDTQYF. This rearrangement joins TRBV2 to TRBJ2-3, with 7 positions matching TRBD1. Losses at the gene ends were 6 bases for V and 2 bases for J; bases not matched to a gene: 11. Germline V CDR1 and CDR2: SNHLY, FYNNEI. The CDR3 runs 16 residues.